The sample holds many counts of the clone carrying this TCR beta chain. The sample belongs to a study of neurological immune-mediated disorders. Study as a whole: The multiple sclerosis group of roughly 35 included roughly 31 relapsing-remitting and 3 secondary progressive patients.

Time point reported: longitudinal time-point 2. One entry per CDR3 protein, called by TCRdb with MiXCR from the 5' RACE reads. The table records over 75,000 distinct CDR3 sequences, over 4.5% of them present only once. Germline CDR1 reads MGHRA; CDR2 reads YSYEKL. The V gene end was trimmed by 4 bases and the J gene end by 1 base; junction bases not matched to a gene: 9. The CDR3 loop spans 17 amino acids. This receptor was obtained from a woman in her sixties or seventies with multiple sclerosis. The chain links TRBV4-1 to TRBJ1-3; 8 bases match TRBD1. The sequenced sample was PBMCs. CDR3 nucleotides: TGCGCCAGCAGCCTTCACGACAGGACAGGGTCTGGAAACACCATATATTTT. Translating it yields CASSLHDRTGSGNTIYF.